The 5 T cell receptor beta chains reported below all come from one sample, sequenced in a study of beta chain features in type 1 diabetes. All of the isolated RNA was reverse transcribed, so expressed TCRB transcripts were sequenced. Profiling relied on immunoSEQ multiplex PCR, and the TCRdb table lists in-frame clones only, not all of them. The table includes about 360,000 clones, over 10% detected once. The sample comprised naive CD4+ T cells from blood. Source of these receptors: a young man in good health.

The V and J genes are TRBV28 and TRBJ2-3; 9 bases agree with TRBD2. The trim removed 5 bases at V and 5 bases at J, leaving 8 bases unmatched. This CDR3 has 15 amino acids. Germline CDR1 is MDHEN and CDR2 is SYDVKM. In nucleotides, the CDR3 is TGTGCCAGCAGTCTCTCTAGCGGGGACCTAGATACGCAGTATTTT. Translating it yields CASSLSSGDLDTQYF.

This clone came up a few times. V and J are TRBV28 and TRBJ1-3; D gene unclear. Germline values: CDR1 MDHEN, CDR2 SYDVKM. The CDR3 extends over 15 amino acids. V was pared by 6 bases and J by 0 bases, with 12 bases between. Here the CDR3 reads CASSLGRASGNTIYF. CDR3 DNA sequence: TGTGCCAGCAGCCTCGGTCGAGCCTCTGGAAACACCATATATTTT.

This clone was counted between two and nine times. The genes are TRBV28 and TRBJ2-7; TRBD1 is a possible D gene (5 bases). V was trimmed by 1 base and J by 5 bases, leaving 18 bases between them. This CDR3 has 16 amino acids. Per germline, CDR1 MDHEN and CDR2 SYDVKM. The CDR3 protein is CASSLYGQPEVHEQYF. The CDR3, as DNA: TGTGCCAGCAGTTTATATGGACAACCAGAGGTCCACGAGCAGTACTTC.

V gene TRBV19 combines with J gene TRBJ2-7; 9 nucleotides match TRBD1. The CDR3 runs 14 residues. The J segment lost 3 bases and the V segment lost 5 bases, leaving 5 bases of the junction unmatched. Germline CDR1 is LNHDA and CDR2 is SQIVND (reference sequence). The CDR3 sequence: CASSVDRGVYEQYF. For the CDR3, the DNA is TGTGCCAGTAGTGTGGACAGGGGAGTCTACGAGCAGTACTTC.

This rearrangement joins TRBV7-8 to TRBJ2-5; TRBD2 matches 13 bases. Germline V lookup: CDR1 SGHVS, CDR2 FQNEAQ. After removal of 5 bases from V and 5 bases from J, the junction contained 8 bases not matched to a gene. This CDR3 comprises 16 residues. CDR3 nucleotides: TGTGCCAGCAGCCCCCGGACTAGCGGGAGCGGTGAGACCCAGTACTTC. This codes for CASSPRTSGSGETQYF.